The 25 T cell receptor beta chains below all came from one sample that was sequenced in a study of T cell responses to AZD1222 COVID-19 vaccine. Only in-frame clones appear in the TCRdb table, and some are missing; sequencing was by immunoSEQ multiplex PCR. In the table there are 150,000 to 180,000 clones, 86% of which are singletons. This material consisted of peripheral blood, taken on day 0 of MenACWY control vaccination. All receptors come from an adult in good health.

This clone was detected only once. J is TRBJ2-2 and V is TRBV7-6; TRBD2 agrees at 7 bases. Trimming took 5 bases from V and 8 from J; bases not matched to a gene: 14. Germline CDR1 is SGHVS and CDR2 is FNYEAQ. CDR3 length equals 16 residues. CDR3 nucleotides: TGTGCCAGCAGCCCTTCAGCGGGGATTCGGGCAGGGGAGCTGTTTTTT. It yields the protein CASSPSAGIRAGELFF.

This chain uses TRBV4-1 with TRBJ2-5; D is tentatively TRBD1 or TRBD2 (6 bases each). Between the trimmed V and J ends, which lost 4 bases and 0 bases, there was a span of 15 bases. The CDR3 sequence is 16 residues long. Per germline, CDR1 MGHRA and CDR2 YSYEKL. CDR3 in DNA: TGCGCCAGCAGCCCAGGGGCGGGGTTCTACCAAGAGACCCAGTACTTC. It codes for CASSPGAGFYQETQYF.

The rearrangement links TRBV4-1 to TRBJ1-2; 12 bases match TRBD1. Germline V CDR1 and CDR2: MGHRA, YSYEKL. The CDR3 contains 20 residues. V was clipped by 1 base and J by 2 bases; unmatched bases: 14. CDR3: CASSQGMGGWDRGQNYGYTF. As DNA, the CDR3 is TGCGCCAGCAGCCAAGGGATGGGTGGTTGGGACAGGGGGCAAAACTATGGCTACACCTTC.

J is TRBJ1-4 and V is TRBV28; D ambiguous. The V gene lost 1 base and the J gene lost 8 bases, with 11 bases spanning the gap. Germline CDR1 is MDHEN and CDR2 is SYDVKM. This CDR3 has 14 amino acids. The CDR3 reads CASSLSGRGEKLFF. The CDR3 DNA follows: TGTGCCAGCAGTTTATCAGGCCGGGGAGAAAAACTGTTTTTT.

This clone was counted many times. This rearrangement joins TRBV5-4 to TRBJ1-1, with 8 bases that match TRBD1. V gave up 3 bases and J gave up 10 bases; unmatched junction bases: 14. This CDR3 contains 15 residues. The V gene's germline CDR1 is SGHNT and CDR2 YYREEE (reference sequence). CDR3 nucleotide sequence: TGTGCCAGCAGCTCACCGGGACAGGCGCTCAGGGGAGCTTTCTTT. Translated: CASSSPGQALRGAFF. Supplemented by reference TRBV5-4 and TRBJ1-1, the full variable domain reads ETGVTQSPTHLIKTRGQQVTLRCSSQSGHNTVSWYQQALGQGPQFIFQYYREEENGRGNFPPRFSGLQFPNYSSELNVNALELDDSALYLCASSSPGQALRGAFFGQGTRLTVV.

This sequence joins TRBV18 and TRBJ1-2, with 12 bases fitting TRBD1. J gave up 8 bases and V 0 bases, and 10 bases lay outside the gene matches. Per germline, CDR1 KGHSH and CDR2 LQKENI. The length of the CDR3 is 17 residues. The CDR3: CASSPPTGTGGTGGYTF. CDR3 nucleotide sequence: TGTGCCAGCTCACCACCTACGGGGACAGGGGGCACAGGGGGCTACACCTTC.

This clone has just a few counts. This chain uses TRBV14 with TRBJ2-7; D gene uncertain. The V gene's germline CDR1 is SGHDN and CDR2 FVKESK. The CDR3 loop spans 14 amino acids. Trimming removed 6 bases at V and 2 bases at J, with 14 bases between. This chain's CDR3 is CASRAPNRTYEQYV. In DNA, the CDR3 is TGTGCCAGCAGGGCCCCCAACCGTACCTACGAGCAGTACGTC.

J is TRBJ1-5 and V is TRBV3-1 (or the pseudogene TRBV3-2); 8 bases agree with TRBD1. The CDR3 consists of 13 residues. V lost 6 bases to trimming and J lost 7 bases; unmatched junction nucleotides: 5. From germline, CDR1 is LGHDT and CDR2 YNNKEL (reference sequence). CDR3 region: CASSQTGVQPQHF. In DNA form, the CDR3 reads TGTGCCAGCAGTCAGACAGGGGTCCAGCCCCAGCATTTT.

DNA for the CDR3: TGTGCCAGTAGGACAGGTGGAGGCTTCCAAGAGACCCAGTACTTC. This translates into CASRTGGGFQETQYF. The V and J genes are TRBV19 and TRBJ2-5, with a weak D call TRBD1 (6 bases). There are 15 residues in the CDR3. The V end lost 6 bases, the J end lost 1 base, and 15 bases lay between the germline ends. From germline, CDR1 is LNHDA and CDR2 SQIVND (reference sequence).

The genes are TRBV19 and TRBJ1-4, with D possibly being TRBD1 (5 bases). V lost 7 bases and J 6 bases, leaving 12 bases between the germline ends. CDR1 and CDR2 (germline): LNHDA, SQIVND (reference sequence). CDR3 length: 13 amino acids. The CDR3 spells CASNRGGDEKLFF. DNA of the CDR3: TGTGCCAGTAATAGGGGTGGGGATGAAAAACTGTTTTTT.

This clone has a handful of counts. The rearrangement joins TRBV19 to TRBJ1-1, with TRBD1 identical over 9 bases. Germline trimming cut 4 bases from V and 1 base from J; bases unmatched to any gene: 4. Germline CDR1 is LNHDA and CDR2 is SQIVND (reference sequence). The CDR3 consists of 15 residues. The CDR3 region is CASSTSDRGNTEAFF. CDR3 coding DNA: TGTGCCAGTAGTACCTCGGACAGGGGGAACACTGAAGCTTTCTTT. The full variable domain, rest sourced from reference TRBV19 and TRBJ1-1, is DGGITQSPKYLFRKEGQNVTLSCEQNLNHDAMYWYRQDPGQGLRLIYYSQIVNDFQKGDIAEGYSVSREKKESFPLTVTSAQKNPTAFYLCASSTSDRGNTEAFFGQGTRLTVV.

This chain connects TRBV15 to TRBJ2-5, with D possibly being TRBD2 (6 bases). The CDR3 is 15 amino acids. Germline CDR1 LNHNV, CDR2 YYDKDF (reference sequence). V dropped 2 bases and J dropped 2 bases, with 12 bases sitting between them. The CDR3 protein is CATSRSGTLQETQYF. CDR3 DNA sequence: TGTGCCACCAGCAGATCCGGGACTCTACAAGAGACCCAGTACTTC.

This chain uses TRBV18 with TRBJ2-7; D is ambiguous. The germline V gene encodes CDR1 KGHSH and CDR2 LQKENI. V lost 3 bases, J lost 3 bases, and 6 bases lay in between. The length of the CDR3 is 12 residues. CDR3 residues: CASSPSDYEQYF. Here the CDR3 DNA reads TGTGCCAGCTCACCCTCCGACTACGAGCAGTACTTC.

The chain couples TRBV5-4 to TRBJ1-1; D not resolved. Trimming removed 2 bases at V and 1 base at J, with 12 bases between. CDR1 is SGHNT and CDR2 is YYREEE in the germline V gene (reference sequence). The CDR3 runs to 15 residues. The CDR3 nucleotides read TGTGCCAGCAGCTTAACATCTAGAAAGAACACTGAAGCTTTCTTT. Encoded protein: CASSLTSRKNTEAFF.

The V call is TRBV9, the J call TRBJ2-1; perhaps TRBD2 as D (6 bases). V was shortened by 4 bases and J by 3 bases, with 23 bases between the two germline ends. This CDR3 comprises 18 residues. CDR1 SGDLS and CDR2 YYNGEE come from the germline V gene. In DNA, the CDR3 is TGTGCCAGCAGCCCCCGGTTTCGGGGTGGGGGGTACTACAATGAGCAGTTCTTC. Residues: CASSPRFRGGGYYNEQFF.

CDR3 sequence: CASSQEGIRGTEAFF. The CDR3 DNA reads as TGTGCCAGCAGCCAAGAGGGTATTAGAGGCACTGAAGCTTTCTTT. This sequence joins TRBV3-1 (or the pseudogene TRBV3-2) and TRBJ1-1, with D unresolved. Trimming pared 0 bases from V and 4 bases from J, leaving 12 bases between. CDR3 length: 15 residues. Germline assignment: CDR1 LGHDT and CDR2 YNNKEL (reference sequence).

This chain connects TRBV10-2 to TRBJ1-1; D remains unclear. V lost 8 bases and J 0 bases, leaving 7 bases between the germline ends. CDR1 is WSHSY and CDR2 is SAAADI in the germline V gene. The CDR3 loop spans 12 amino acids. DNA of the CDR3: TGCGCCAGCGCACCGATGAACACTGAAGCTTTCTTT. It yields the protein CASAPMNTEAFF.

V and J are TRBV7-9 and TRBJ1-2, with D perhaps matching TRBD1 (6 bases). The germline V and J ends were trimmed by 3 bases and 4 bases, with 18 bases remaining between them. The CDR3 extends over 16 amino acids. Germline V gives CDR1 SEHNR, CDR2 FQNEAQ (reference sequence). The CDR3 protein is CASSFSGGHSGYGYTF. The CDR3 nucleotides are TGTGCCAGCAGCTTTAGTGGGGGGCACTCCGGCTATGGCTACACCTTC.

The chain carries TRBV6-6 and TRBJ1-4; the D is unclear. The CDR3 runs 14 residues. V lost 2 bases and J lost 7, with 11 bases in between. Per germline, CDR1 MNHNY and CDR2 SVGAGI (reference sequence). DNA of the CDR3: TGTGCCAGCAGTTACGCGTCCCAAGTTGAAAAACTGTTTTTT. This translates into CASSYASQVEKLFF.

The chain has TRBV4-2 and TRBJ1-2; D unclear. Trimming cost V 3 bases and J 4 bases, with 12 bases left between them. CDR1 and CDR2 from the germline V gene are LGHNA and YNFKEQ. This CDR3 region has 14 residues. CDR3 nucleotide sequence: TGTGCCAGCAGCCAGGATTGGGAGGCCTATGGCTACACCTTC. This sequence encodes CASSQDWEAYGYTF.

The V call is TRBV15, the J call TRBJ2-3; the D is unclear. The CDR3 totals 11 residues. Per germline, CDR1 LNHNV and CDR2 YYDKDF (reference sequence). The V and J ends lost 3 bases and 5 bases respectively, with 3 bases between them. This chain's CDR3 is CATSSEDTQYF. CDR3 coding DNA: TGTGCCACCAGCAGCGAAGATACGCAGTATTTT.

The chain uses TRBV2 and TRBJ1-2; no definite D call. Trimming pared 7 bases from V and 1 base from J, leaving 13 bases between. Germline V gene data show CDR1 as SNHLY and CDR2 as FYNNEI. CDR3 length equals 14 residues. CDR3: CASTLRADNYGYTF. CDR3 nucleotides: TGTGCCAGCACCCTACGCGCAGATAACTATGGCTACACCTTC.

V and J are TRBV5-1 and TRBJ2-3; D uncertain. Germline-derived CDR1 and CDR2 are SGHRS and YFSETQ. Trimming took 1 base from V and 1 from J, leaving 7 bases between them. There are 14 residues in the CDR3. CDR3 coding DNA: TGCGCCAGCAGCTTGTCGTTTGGCACAGATACGCAGTATTTT. It translates to CASSLSFGTDTQYF.

The rearrangement joins TRBV18 to TRBJ2-5; 7 bases agree with TRBD1. Germline V lookup: CDR1 KGHSH, CDR2 LQKENI. CDR3 length: 14 residues. Trimming cost V 0 bases and J 7 bases; bases outside gene matches: 5. The CDR3 sequence: CASSPPSGGRTQYF. CDR3 bases: TGTGCCAGCTCACCACCGTCAGGGGGAAGGACCCAGTACTTC.

This clone was counted a few times. The chain is built from TRBV5-5 and TRBJ2-2, with D uncertain. Germline CDR1 is SGHKS and CDR2 is YYEKEE (reference sequence). This CDR3 is 13 amino acids long. Trimming removed 1 base at V and 2 bases at J, with 3 bases between. CDR3 nucleotides: TGTGCCAGCAGCTTGTATAACACCGGGGAGCTGTTTTTT. Amino acid sequence: CASSLYNTGELFF.